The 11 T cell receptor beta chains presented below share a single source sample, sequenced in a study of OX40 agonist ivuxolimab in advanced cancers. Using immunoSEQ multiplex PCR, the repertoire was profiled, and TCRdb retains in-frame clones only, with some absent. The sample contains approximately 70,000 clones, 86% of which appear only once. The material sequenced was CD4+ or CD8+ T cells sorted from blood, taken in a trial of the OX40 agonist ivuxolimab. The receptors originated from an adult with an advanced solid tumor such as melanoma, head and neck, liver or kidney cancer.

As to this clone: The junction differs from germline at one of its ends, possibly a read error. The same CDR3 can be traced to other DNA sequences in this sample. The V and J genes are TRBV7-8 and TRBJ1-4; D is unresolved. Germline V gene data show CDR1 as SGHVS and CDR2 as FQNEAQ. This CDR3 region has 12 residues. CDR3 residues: CASSLANEKLFF. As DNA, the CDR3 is TGCGCCAGCAGCTTAGCTAATGAAAAACTGTTTTTT.

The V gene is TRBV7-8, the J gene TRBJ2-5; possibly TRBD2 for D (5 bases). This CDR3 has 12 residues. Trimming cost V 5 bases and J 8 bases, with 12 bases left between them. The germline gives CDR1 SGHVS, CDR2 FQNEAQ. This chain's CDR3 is CASSPFPGTQYF. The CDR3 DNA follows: TGTGCCAGCAGCCCTTTTCCGGGAACCCAGTACTTC.

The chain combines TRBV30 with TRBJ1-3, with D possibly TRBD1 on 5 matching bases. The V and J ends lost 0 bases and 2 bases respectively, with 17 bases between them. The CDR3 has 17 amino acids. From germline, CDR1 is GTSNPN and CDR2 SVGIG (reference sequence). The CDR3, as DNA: TGTGCCTGGAGTGTAGGGGTCAGGGTAAAAGCTGGAAACACCATATATTTT. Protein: CAWSVGVRVKAGNTIYF.

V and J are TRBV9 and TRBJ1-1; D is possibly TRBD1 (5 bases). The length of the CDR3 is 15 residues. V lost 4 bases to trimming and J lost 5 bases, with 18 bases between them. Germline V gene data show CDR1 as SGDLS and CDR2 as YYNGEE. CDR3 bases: TGTGCCAGCAGCCCTCCTCAGGGCCCCCGGACTGAAGCTTTCTTT. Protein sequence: CASSPPQGPRTEAFF.

CDR3 loop: CASSFSTDTQYF. CDR3 coding DNA: TGTGCCAGCAGCTTCTCCACAGATACGCAGTATTTT. The chain is built from TRBV7-9 and TRBJ2-3; D uncertain. The V end lost 3 bases, the J end lost 2 bases, and 3 bases lay between the germline ends. In germline, CDR1 is SEHNR, CDR2 FQNEAQ (reference sequence). The CDR3 is 12 amino acids. Together with reference TRBV7-9 and TRBJ2-3, the CDR3 gives the full variable domain: DTGVSQNPRHKITKRGQNVTFRCDPISEHNRLYWYRQTLGQGPEFLTYFQNEAQLEKSRLLSDRFSAERPKGSFSTLEIQRTEQGDSAMYLCASSFSTDTQYFGPGTRLTVL.

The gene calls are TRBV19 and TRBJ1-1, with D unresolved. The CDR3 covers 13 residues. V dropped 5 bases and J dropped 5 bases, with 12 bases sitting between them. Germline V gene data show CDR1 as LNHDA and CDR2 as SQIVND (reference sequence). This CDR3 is CASSLNRETEAFF. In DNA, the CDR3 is TGTGCCAGTAGTCTAAACCGGGAAACTGAAGCTTTCTTT.

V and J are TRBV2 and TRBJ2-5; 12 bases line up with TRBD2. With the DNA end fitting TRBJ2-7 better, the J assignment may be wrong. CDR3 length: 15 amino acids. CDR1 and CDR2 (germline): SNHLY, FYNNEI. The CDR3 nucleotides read TGTGCCAGCAGTTTTGCAGGACTAGCGGGGTACGAGCAGTACTTC. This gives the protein CASSFAGLAGYEQYF.

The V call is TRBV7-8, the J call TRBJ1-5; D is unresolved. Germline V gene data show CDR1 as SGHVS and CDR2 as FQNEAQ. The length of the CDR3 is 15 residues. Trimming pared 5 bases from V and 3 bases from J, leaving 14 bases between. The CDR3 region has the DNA TGTGCCAGCAGCCCCCGATGGACTGACAATCAGCCCCAGCATTTT. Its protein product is CASSPRWTDNQPQHF.

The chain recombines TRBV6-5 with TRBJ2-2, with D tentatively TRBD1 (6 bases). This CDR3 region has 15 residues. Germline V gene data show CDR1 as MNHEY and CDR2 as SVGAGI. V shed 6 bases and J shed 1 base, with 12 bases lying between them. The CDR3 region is CASSRGQLNTGELFF. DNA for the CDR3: TGTGCCAGCAGCCGTGGACAGTTGAACACCGGGGAGCTGTTTTTT.

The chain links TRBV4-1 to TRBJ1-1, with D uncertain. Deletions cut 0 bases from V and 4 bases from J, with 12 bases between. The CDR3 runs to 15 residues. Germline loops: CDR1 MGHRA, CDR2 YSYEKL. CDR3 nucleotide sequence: TGCGCCAGCAGCCAAGATTCAGGAGGTATCACTGAAGCTTTCTTT. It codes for CASSQDSGGITEAFF.

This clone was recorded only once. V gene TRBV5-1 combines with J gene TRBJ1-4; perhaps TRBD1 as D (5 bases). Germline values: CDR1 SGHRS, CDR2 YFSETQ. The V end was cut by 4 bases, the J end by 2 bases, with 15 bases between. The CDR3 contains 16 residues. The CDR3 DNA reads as TGCGCCAGCAGCCGAGGGGCCTCGGGGACTAATGAAAAACTGTTTTTT. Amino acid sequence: CASSRGASGTNEKLFF.